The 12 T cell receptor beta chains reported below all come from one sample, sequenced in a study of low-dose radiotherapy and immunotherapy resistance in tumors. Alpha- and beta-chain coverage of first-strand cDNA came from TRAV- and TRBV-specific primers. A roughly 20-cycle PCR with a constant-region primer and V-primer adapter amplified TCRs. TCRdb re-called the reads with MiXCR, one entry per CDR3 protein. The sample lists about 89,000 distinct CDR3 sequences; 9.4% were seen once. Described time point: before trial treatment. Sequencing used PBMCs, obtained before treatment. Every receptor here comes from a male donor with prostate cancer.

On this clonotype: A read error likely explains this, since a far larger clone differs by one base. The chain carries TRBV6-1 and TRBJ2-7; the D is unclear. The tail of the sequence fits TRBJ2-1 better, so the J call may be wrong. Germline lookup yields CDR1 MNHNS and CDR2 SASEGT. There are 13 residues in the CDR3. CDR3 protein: CASSLPSAYEQFF. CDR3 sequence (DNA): TGTGCCAGCAGCCTTCCCTCTGCCTATGAGCAGTTCTTC.

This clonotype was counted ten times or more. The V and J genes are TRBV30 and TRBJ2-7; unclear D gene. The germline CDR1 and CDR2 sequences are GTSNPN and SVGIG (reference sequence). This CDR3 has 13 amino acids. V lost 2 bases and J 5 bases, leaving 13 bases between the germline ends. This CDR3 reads CAWSKMDRDEQYF. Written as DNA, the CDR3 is TGTGCCTGGAGTAAAATGGACCGAGACGAGCAGTACTTC.

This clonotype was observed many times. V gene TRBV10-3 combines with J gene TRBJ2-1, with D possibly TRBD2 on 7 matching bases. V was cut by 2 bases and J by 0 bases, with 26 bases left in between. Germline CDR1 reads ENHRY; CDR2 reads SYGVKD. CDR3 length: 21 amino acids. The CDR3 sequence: CAISEPQGAGASYSSYNEQFF. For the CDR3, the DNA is TGTGCCATCAGTGAGCCACAGGGCGCGGGAGCGTCCTACAGCTCCTACAATGAGCAGTTCTTC.

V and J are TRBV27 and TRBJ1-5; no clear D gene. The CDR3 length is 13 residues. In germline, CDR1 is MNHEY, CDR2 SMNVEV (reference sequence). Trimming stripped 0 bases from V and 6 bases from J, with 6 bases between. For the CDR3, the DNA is TGTGCCAGCAGTTTATCATCCACTCAGCCCCAGCATTTT. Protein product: CASSLSSTQPQHF.

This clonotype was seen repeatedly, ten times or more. CDR3 protein: CAISELAGGYEQYF. The DNA for the CDR3 is TGTGCCATCAGTGAATTAGCGGGAGGATACGAGCAGTACTTC. The gene calls are TRBV10-3 and TRBJ2-7; TRBD2 matches at 10 bases. Per the germline V gene, CDR1 is ENHRY and CDR2 is SYGVKD. The junction had 3 bases not matched to a gene; V was cut back by 3 bases and J by 4 bases. The CDR3 totals 14 residues.

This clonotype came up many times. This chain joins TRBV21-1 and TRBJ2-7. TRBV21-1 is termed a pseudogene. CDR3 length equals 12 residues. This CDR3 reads CASSESSYEQYF. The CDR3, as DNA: TGTGCCAGCAGCGAAAGCTCCTACGAGCAGTACTTC.

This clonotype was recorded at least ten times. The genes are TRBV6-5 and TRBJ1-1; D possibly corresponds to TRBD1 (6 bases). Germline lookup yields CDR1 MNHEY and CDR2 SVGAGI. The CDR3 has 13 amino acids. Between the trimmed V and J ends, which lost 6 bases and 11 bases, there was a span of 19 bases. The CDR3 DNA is TGTGCCAGCAGCAAATCTGGGGGGGCTGGGGCTTTCTTT. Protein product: CASSKSGGAGAFF.

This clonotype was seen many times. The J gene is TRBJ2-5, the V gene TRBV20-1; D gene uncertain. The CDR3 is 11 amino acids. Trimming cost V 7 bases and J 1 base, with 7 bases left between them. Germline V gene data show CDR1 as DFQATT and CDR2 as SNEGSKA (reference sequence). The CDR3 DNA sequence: TGCAGTGTTGAACCCCAAGAGACCCAGTACTTC. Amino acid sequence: CSVEPQETQYF.

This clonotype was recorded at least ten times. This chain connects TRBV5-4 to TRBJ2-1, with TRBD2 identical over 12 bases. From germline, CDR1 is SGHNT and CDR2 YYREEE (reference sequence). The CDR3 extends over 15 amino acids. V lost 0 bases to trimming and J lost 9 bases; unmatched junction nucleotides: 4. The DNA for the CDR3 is TGTGCCAGCAGCTTGGAACTAGCGGGAGGAGGTGAGCAGTTCTTC. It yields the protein CASSLELAGGGEQFF.

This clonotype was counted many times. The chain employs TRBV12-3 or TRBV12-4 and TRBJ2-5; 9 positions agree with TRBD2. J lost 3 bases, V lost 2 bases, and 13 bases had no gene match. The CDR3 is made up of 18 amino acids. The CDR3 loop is CASSLSGLRLAAKETQYF. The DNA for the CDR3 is TGTGCCAGCAGTTTATCAGGGCTTAGACTAGCGGCAAAAGAGACCCAGTACTTC.

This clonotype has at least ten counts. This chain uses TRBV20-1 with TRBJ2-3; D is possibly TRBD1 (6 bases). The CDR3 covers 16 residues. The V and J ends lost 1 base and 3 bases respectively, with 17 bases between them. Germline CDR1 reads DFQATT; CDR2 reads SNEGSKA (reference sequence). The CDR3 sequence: CSARGYLQGYTDTQYF. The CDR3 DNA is TGCAGTGCTAGAGGTTACCTACAGGGTTATACAGATACGCAGTATTTT.

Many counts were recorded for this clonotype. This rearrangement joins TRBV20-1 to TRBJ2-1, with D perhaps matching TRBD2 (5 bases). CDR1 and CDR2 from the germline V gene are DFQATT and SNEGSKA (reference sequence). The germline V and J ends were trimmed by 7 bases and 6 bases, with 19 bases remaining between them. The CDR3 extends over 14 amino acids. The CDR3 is CSVPTGSSVNEQFF. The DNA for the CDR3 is TGCAGTGTCCCAACGGGGAGCTCCGTCAATGAGCAGTTCTTC.